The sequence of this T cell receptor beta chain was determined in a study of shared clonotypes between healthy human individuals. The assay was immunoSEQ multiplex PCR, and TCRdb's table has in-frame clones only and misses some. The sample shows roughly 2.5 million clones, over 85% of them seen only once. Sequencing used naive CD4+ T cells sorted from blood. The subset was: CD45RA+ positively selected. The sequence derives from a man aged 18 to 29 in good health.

CDR3 sequence (DNA): TGCGCCAGCAGCTTGGGCCCCGGGGAGGGTGGCTACACCTTC. Protein product: CASSLGPGEGGYTF. The chain combines TRBV5-1 with TRBJ1-2; D ambiguous. V gave up 0 bases and J gave up 7 bases, with 13 bases separating them. The germline gives CDR1 SGHRS, CDR2 YFSETQ. This CDR3 has 14 residues.